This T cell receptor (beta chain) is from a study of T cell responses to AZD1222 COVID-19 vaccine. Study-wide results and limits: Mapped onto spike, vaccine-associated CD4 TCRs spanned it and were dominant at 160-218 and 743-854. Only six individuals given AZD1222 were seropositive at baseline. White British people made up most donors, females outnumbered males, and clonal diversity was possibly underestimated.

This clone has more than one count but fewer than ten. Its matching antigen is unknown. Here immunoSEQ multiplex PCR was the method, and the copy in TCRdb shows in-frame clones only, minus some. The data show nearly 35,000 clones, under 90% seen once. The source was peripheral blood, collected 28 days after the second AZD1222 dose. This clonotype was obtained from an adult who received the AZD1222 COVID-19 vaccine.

The CDR3 reads CASLPQASGANVLTF. DNA for the CDR3: TGTGCCAGCCTCCCCCAGGCCTCTGGGGCCAACGTCCTGACTTTC. The J gene is TRBJ2-6, the V gene TRBV6-5; D gene unclear. Germline loops: CDR1 MNHEY, CDR2 SVGAGI. The CDR3 runs to 15 residues. V was trimmed by 8 bases and J by 0 bases, leaving 11 bases between them.